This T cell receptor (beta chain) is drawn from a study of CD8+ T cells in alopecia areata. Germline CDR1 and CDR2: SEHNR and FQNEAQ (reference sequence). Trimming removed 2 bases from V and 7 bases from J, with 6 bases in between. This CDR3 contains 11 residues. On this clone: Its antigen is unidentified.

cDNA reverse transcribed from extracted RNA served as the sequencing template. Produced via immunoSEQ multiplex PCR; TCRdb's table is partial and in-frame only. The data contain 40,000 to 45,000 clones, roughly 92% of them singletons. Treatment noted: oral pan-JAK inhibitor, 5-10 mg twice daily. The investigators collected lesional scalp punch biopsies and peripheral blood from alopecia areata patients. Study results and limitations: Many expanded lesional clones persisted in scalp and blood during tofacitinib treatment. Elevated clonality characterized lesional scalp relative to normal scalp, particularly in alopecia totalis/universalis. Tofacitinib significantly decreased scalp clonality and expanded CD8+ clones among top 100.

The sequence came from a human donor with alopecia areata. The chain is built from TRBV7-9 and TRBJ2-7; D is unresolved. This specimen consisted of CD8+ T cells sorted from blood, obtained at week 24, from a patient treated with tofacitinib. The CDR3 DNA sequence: TGTGCCAGCAGCTTAACCTGGGAGCAGTACTTC. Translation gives CASSLTWEQYF.